This T cell receptor beta chain came from a study of T cells in Graves' hyperthyroidism and ophthalmopathy. Diagnosing involved the use of clinical symptoms, serum thyroxine and TRAb, thyroid ultrasound and orbital computed tomography. The study, taken as a whole, reports: A model using 13 V-J features told ophthalmopathy apart from stable hyperthyroidism. Most thyroid clonotypes expanded above 0.001 appeared in blood too.

The J segment lost 8 bases and the V segment lost 5 bases, leaving 4 bases of the junction unmatched. This CDR3 region has 13 residues. The table lists this clonotype with many counts. Antigen: not known. RNA transcripts served as the template for amplifying TCR beta CDR3 regions. An initial round of RT-PCR targeting the TCR CDR3 relied on the HTBI primer set. From the multiplex PCR reads, TCRdb called clonotypes with MiXCR, one entry per CDR3 protein. The repertoire holds around 480,000 distinct CDR3 sequences, with about 15% as singletons. This TCR derives from a woman aged 18-35 years with Graves' hyperthyroidism. This chain connects TRBV12-3 or TRBV12-4 to TRBJ1-4; TRBD1 matches 8 bases. Sequenced: blood. CDR3 in DNA: TGTGCCAGCAGTACAGGGGGTGGGGAAAAACTGTTTTTT. This sequence encodes CASSTGGGEKLFF.